This TCR beta chain was sequenced in a study of graft-versus-host responses after intestinal transplantation. Study information: Isolated intestinal, liver-intestinal, or multivisceral transplants were what recipients had. Each patient got anti-thymocyte globulin induction, then tacrolimus and steroids for two to four years. Whole-study results and caveats: Marrow from the recipient contained GvH clones, some of which had appeared first in ileum or blood. Graft-versus-host to host-versus-graft clonal ratios in allografts were high in patients with graft-donor T cell macrochimerism.

About this clone: Antigen: not known.

The V gene lost 1 base and the J gene lost 0 bases, with 9 bases spanning the gap. The CDR3 extends over 15 amino acids. The germline CDR1 and CDR2 sequences are LNHNV and YYDKDF (reference sequence). Assay: immunoSEQ multiplex PCR; the TCRdb copy retains only in-frame clones and omits some. Among approximately 100,000 clones listed, 85% to 90% were seen once. The sequenced sample was unstimulated CD4+ T cells sorted from spleen or lymph node cells, obtained before intestinal transplant. The source is a human donor who received an intestinal transplant. V gene TRBV15 combines with J gene TRBJ1-2; D perhaps matches TRBD1 (6 bases). Written as DNA, the CDR3 is TGTGCCACCAGCAGAGTTGGGACATCTAACTATGGCTACACCTTC. It codes for CATSRVGTSNYGYTF.